This T cell receptor (beta chain) was recovered during a study of T cells after yellow fever vaccination. Study-level points and caveats: Of the clonotypes, a small share occurred in both CD4 and CD8 compartments. Boosting was followed by the reappearance of most primary-vaccination clones (approximately 95% CD4, about 90% CD8). In FACS-sorted repertoires, abundant clonotypes from the bulk population could appear as contaminants.

This clonotype was found a few times. The antigen remains unidentified. UMIs were added to TCR cDNA along with a universal primer site when it was made by 5'RACE template switching. TCRdb used MiXCR to reprocess the 5' RACE reads, holding one entry per CDR3 protein. The sample lists around 340,000 distinct CDR3 sequences, approximately 9% occurring once. CDR3 length: 14 amino acids. V lost 4 bases and J lost 5, with 12 bases in between. Germline CDR1 is LGHDT and CDR2 is YNNKEL (reference sequence). Sequences were derived from PBMCs, sampled on the day of the first yellow fever vaccination. The clonotype comes from a man aged 18 to 30 who received the YFV17D yellow fever vaccine. This chain connects TRBV3-1 to TRBJ2-1; D not resolved. Here the CDR3 reads CASSPMLLDNEQFF. In nucleotides, the CDR3 is TGTGCCAGCAGCCCGATGCTTTTGGACAATGAGCAGTTCTTC.